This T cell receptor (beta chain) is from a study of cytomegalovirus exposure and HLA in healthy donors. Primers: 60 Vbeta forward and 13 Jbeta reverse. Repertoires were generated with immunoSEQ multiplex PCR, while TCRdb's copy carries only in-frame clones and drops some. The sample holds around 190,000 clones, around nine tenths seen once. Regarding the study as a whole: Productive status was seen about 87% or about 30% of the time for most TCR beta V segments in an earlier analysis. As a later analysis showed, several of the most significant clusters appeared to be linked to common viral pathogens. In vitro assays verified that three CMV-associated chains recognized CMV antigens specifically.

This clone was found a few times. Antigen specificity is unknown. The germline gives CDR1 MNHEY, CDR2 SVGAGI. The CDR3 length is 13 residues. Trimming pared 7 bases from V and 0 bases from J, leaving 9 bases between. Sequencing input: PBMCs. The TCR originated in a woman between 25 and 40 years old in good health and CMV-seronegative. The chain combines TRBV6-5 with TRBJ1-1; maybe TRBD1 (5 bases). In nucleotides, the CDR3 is TGTGCCAGCATCAGGGATCTGAACACTGAAGCTTTCTTT. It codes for CASIRDLNTEAFF.